The 18 T cell receptor beta chains presented below share a single source sample, sequenced in a study of blood T cell repertoires in COVID-19. Here immunoSEQ multiplex PCR was the method, and the copy in TCRdb shows in-frame clones only, minus some. The table records around 300,000 clones, almost 90% of them present only once. The specimen was peripheral blood. These receptors were collected from a woman aged 25 to 39 with COVID-19, enrolled during active disease.

The V call is TRBV19, the J call TRBJ2-2; TRBD2 aligns across 7 bases. Germline V gene data show CDR1 as LNHDA and CDR2 as SQIVND (reference sequence). Losses at the gene ends were 7 bases for V and 2 bases for J; bases not matched to a gene: 7. CDR3 length equals 15 residues. The CDR3 DNA reads TGTGCCAGTAACACGGGACTAACCAACACCGGGGAGCTGTTTTTT. The encoded protein is CASNTGLTNTGELFF.

This chain links TRBV6-5 with TRBJ1-2; D is possibly TRBD1 (6 bases). V was clipped by 6 bases and J by 8 bases, with 16 bases between them. Germline assignment: CDR1 MNHEY and CDR2 SVGAGI. This CDR3 contains 13 residues. In nucleotides, the CDR3 is TGTGCCAGCAGCCAAACGGGGGGCGGGGGCTACACCTTC. Encoded protein: CASSQTGGGGYTF.

This chain uses TRBV27 with TRBJ2-1; possible D gene TRBD2, 7 bases. The CDR3 consists of 14 residues. V was pared by 5 bases and J by 8 bases, with 16 bases between. The germline V gene encodes CDR1 MNHEY and CDR2 SMNVEV (reference sequence). CDR3 residues: CASSPLGGGDEQFF. In DNA, the CDR3 is TGTGCCAGCAGTCCCCTTGGGGGGGGCGATGAGCAGTTCTTC.

V usage is TRBV28 and J usage is TRBJ1-2, with D possibly being TRBD1 (5 bases). The germline V gene has CDR1 MDHEN and CDR2 SYDVKM. This CDR3 is built from 13 residues. V lost 2 bases to trimming and J lost 7 bases, with 11 bases between them. The chain's CDR3 is CASSLGERGGYTF. In nucleotides, the CDR3 is TGTGCCAGCAGTTTAGGGGAAAGGGGTGGCTACACCTTC.

The chain recombines TRBV3-1 (or the pseudogene TRBV3-2) with TRBJ1-2, with D possibly TRBD1 on 6 matching bases. Trimming cost V 0 bases and J 4 bases, with 15 bases left between them. The CDR3 is 16 residues long. Germline V CDR1 and CDR2: LGHDT, YNNKEL (reference sequence). In DNA, the CDR3 is TGTGCCAGCAGCCAAGATGAGTGGGGGCCGATCTATGGCTACACCTTC. It encodes CASSQDEWGPIYGYTF.

This rearrangement joins TRBV29-1 to TRBJ1-2; weak D call: TRBD1 (6 bases). CDR3 length: 15 residues. Germline V gene data show CDR1 as SQVTM and CDR2 as ANQGSEA. With 4 bases removed from V and 3 bases from J, the gap between germline ends came to 18 bases. CDR3 in DNA: TGCAGCGTTGTAGCAGGGGCACAGGACGACTATGGCTACACCTTC. It is translated as CSVVAGAQDDYGYTF.

This clone was seen just once. The rearrangement joins TRBV9 to TRBJ2-3, with D possibly matching TRBD2 (7 bases). The CDR3 is 14 residues long. Germline values: CDR1 SGDLS, CDR2 YYNGEE. V lost 2 bases and J 4 bases, leaving 11 bases between the germline ends. The CDR3 nucleotides are TGTGCCAGCAGCGTCGGCGGGGGCCCAGATACGCAGTATTTT. Translating gives CASSVGGGPDTQYF.

The V gene is TRBV6-5, the J gene TRBJ1-2, with D possibly being TRBD1 (5 bases). The germline V and J ends were trimmed by 0 bases and 7 bases, with 15 bases remaining between them. CDR1 is MNHEY and CDR2 is SVGAGI in the germline V gene. This CDR3 is built from 15 residues. In DNA form, the CDR3 reads TGTGCCAGCAGTTACTCGAGTCGGGGGAGGGGTGGCTACACCTTC. This translates into CASSYSSRGRGGYTF.

This clone was picked up one time. The chain uses TRBV5-1 and TRBJ2-7, with 7 bases that match TRBD1. The CDR3 is 14 residues long. V trimming: 4 bases; J trimming: 5 bases; junction bases outside the gene matches: 9. The germline V gene has CDR1 SGHRS and CDR2 YFSETQ. CDR3: CASSPRGNKNEQYF. The CDR3 DNA reads TGCGCCAGCAGCCCCAGGGGGAATAAGAACGAGCAGTACTTC.

The chain uses TRBV9 and TRBJ1-2; the D is unclear. This CDR3 has 13 amino acids. V shed 0 bases and J shed 4 bases, with 7 bases lying between them. Germline CDR1 is SGDLS and CDR2 is YYNGEE. CDR3 sequence: CASSVGESYGYTF. The CDR3 region has the DNA TGTGCCAGCAGCGTAGGAGAAAGCTATGGCTACACCTTC. Full variable domain (outside the CDR3, taken from reference TRBV9 and TRBJ1-2): DSGVTQTPKHLITATGQRVTLRCSPRSGDLSVYWYQQSLDQGLQFLIQYYNGEERAKGNILERFSAQQFPDLHSELNLSSLELGDSALYFCASSVGESYGYTFGSGTRLTVV.

The chain recombines TRBV18 with TRBJ1-5, with 8 bases matching TRBD1. The CDR3 has 14 amino acids. With 3 bases clipped from V and 7 bases from J, the junction kept 5 bases outside the gene matches. CDR1 and CDR2 (germline): KGHSH, LQKENI. The CDR3 DNA sequence: TGTGCCAGCTCACCCGTACAGGGGGTACAGCCCCAGCATTTT. It translates to CASSPVQGVQPQHF. Full variable domain (missing parts from reference TRBV18 and TRBJ1-5): NAGVMQNPRHLVRRRGQEARLRCSPMKGHSHVYWYRQLPEEGLKFMVYLQKENIIDESGMPKERFSAEFPKEGPSILRIQQVVRGDSAAYFCASSPVQGVQPQHFGDGTRLSIL.

The rearrangement uses TRBV18 and TRBJ2-1; TRBD1 aligns across 11 bases. The CDR3 sequence is 17 residues long. The ends lost 3 bases at V and 6 bases at J; junction bases unmatched: 10. CDR1 and CDR2 (germline): KGHSH, LQKENI. The chain's CDR3 is CASSPYLGDRGTNEQFF. CDR3 bases: TGTGCCAGCTCACCCTATCTTGGGGACAGGGGGACCAATGAGCAGTTCTTC.

V usage is TRBV18 and J usage is TRBJ1-2; 9 positions agree with TRBD1. CDR1 and CDR2 (germline): KGHSH, LQKENI. The CDR3 is 16 amino acids. Germline trimming cut 3 bases from V and 8 bases from J; bases unmatched to any gene: 13. This CDR3 is CASSPFDRGTEEGYTF. CDR3 DNA: TGTGCCAGCTCACCCTTCGACAGGGGGACCGAGGAAGGCTACACCTTC.

The chain links TRBV5-6 to TRBJ2-1; 9 bases line up with TRBD2. Trimming removed 1 base from V and 6 bases from J; junction bases left unmatched: 5. Germline CDR1 and CDR2: SGHDT and YYEEEE. The CDR3 is 15 amino acids. Here the CDR3 DNA reads TGTGCCAGCAGCTTGTTAGCGGGAGCCAGCAATGAGCAGTTCTTC. Protein: CASSLLAGASNEQFF. Full variable domain (rest looked up from reference TRBV5-6 and TRBJ2-1): DAGVTQSPTHLIKTRGQQVTLRCSPKSGHDTVSWYQQALGQGPQFIFQYYEEEERQRGNFPDRFSGHQFPNYSSELNVNALLLGDSALYLCASSLLAGASNEQFFGPGTRLTVL.

The chain employs TRBV7-2 and TRBJ1-1; possible D gene TRBD1, 5 bases. This CDR3 region has 15 residues. CDR1 is SGHTA, CDR2 FQGNSA, per germline. V shed 1 base and J shed 4 bases, with 13 bases lying between them. CDR3 residues: CASSLDRLRTTEAFF. In nucleotides, the CDR3 is TGTGCCAGCAGCTTAGACAGGCTAAGAACCACTGAAGCTTTCTTT. The variable domain in full, with the rest retrieved from reference TRBV7-2 and TRBJ1-1, is GAGVSQSPSNKVTEKGKDVELRCDPISGHTALYWYRQSLGQGLEFLIYFQGNSAPDKSGLPSDRFSAERTGGSVSTLTIQRTQQEDSAVYLCASSLDRLRTTEAFFGQGTRLTVV.

The CDR3 here is CACTSGKTSEQYF. CDR3 bases: TGTGCCTGCACTAGCGGGAAAACGTCCGAGCAGTACTTC. This chain joins TRBV30 and TRBJ2-7; 10 bases line up with TRBD2. Per the germline V gene, CDR1 is GTSNPN and CDR2 is SVGIG (reference sequence). V lost 6 bases, J lost 6 bases, and 8 bases stayed unmatched. The CDR3 runs 13 residues.

This clone was counted a single time. The V call is TRBV30, the J call TRBJ1-2, with D perhaps TRBD1 (6 bases). CDR1 is GTSNPN, CDR2 SVGIG, per germline (reference sequence). The CDR3 totals 13 residues. Trimming removed 3 bases from V and 4 bases from J, with 12 bases in between. CDR3 sequence: CAWSQTGSYGYTF. The CDR3 DNA sequence: TGTGCCTGGAGCCAGACAGGTTCCTATGGCTACACCTTC. Filled out from reference TRBV30 and TRBJ1-2, the complete variable domain reads SQTIHQWPATLVQPVGSPLSLECTVEGTSNPNLYWYRQAAGRGLQLLFYSVGIGQISSEVPQNLSASRPQDRQFILSSKKLLLSDSGFYLCAWSQTGSYGYTFGSGTRLTVV.

V is TRBV7-8 and J is TRBJ2-7, with TRBD1 identical over 10 bases. The CDR3 totals 14 residues. Germline V gene sequence: CDR1 SGHVS, CDR2 FQNEAQ. Unmatched junction bases numbered 6, after V lost 5 bases and J lost 5 bases. The CDR3 here is CASSRTGQGNEQYF. The CDR3 DNA reads TGTGCCAGCAGCCGCACGGGACAGGGGAACGAGCAGTACTTC.